The 23 T cell receptor beta chains presented below share a single source sample, sequenced in a study of blood T cell repertoires in COVID-19. TCRdb's copy holds only in-frame clones and misses some; the assay was immunoSEQ multiplex PCR. The sample has 200,000 to 250,000 clones, approximately 86% seen once; the top ten hold under 13%. The sequenced material came from PBMCs or T cells enriched from blood (not recorded which). The source is a man younger than 35 with acute COVID-19.

This clone turned up a few times. The J gene is TRBJ1-2, the V gene TRBV23-1; D is unresolved. TRBV23-1 is labeled an ORF, and its function is uncertain. V was shortened by 6 bases and J by 4 bases, with 21 bases between the two germline ends. The CDR3 is 16 amino acids. DNA of the CDR3: TGCGCCAGCAGGTATACGGGAACACCCCCACCCTATGGCTACACCTTC. Protein sequence: CASRYTGTPPPYGYTF.

J is TRBJ2-5 and V is TRBV6-2 or TRBV6-3; no clear D. V was trimmed by 2 bases and J by 3 bases, leaving 10 bases between them. This CDR3 region has 14 residues. CDR1 MNHEY and CDR2 SVGEGT come from the germline V gene. This CDR3 reads CASSYGQNKETQYF. CDR3 DNA sequence: TGTGCCAGCAGTTACGGTCAGAATAAAGAGACCCAGTACTTC.

This chain joins TRBV19 and TRBJ1-5; 9 nucleotides align to TRBD1. This CDR3 contains 16 residues. The germline V gene has CDR1 LNHDA and CDR2 SQIVND (reference sequence). J was trimmed by 3 bases and V by 1 base; bases with no gene match: 4. The CDR3 is CASSIAGQGFNQPQHF. The CDR3, as DNA: TGTGCCAGTAGTATAGCGGGACAGGGTTTCAATCAGCCCCAGCATTTT. Supplemented by reference TRBV19 and TRBJ1-5, the full variable domain reads DGGITQSPKYLFRKEGQNVTLSCEQNLNHDAMYWYRQDPGQGLRLIYYSQIVNDFQKGDIAEGYSVSREKKESFPLTVTSAQKNPTAFYLCASSIAGQGFNQPQHFGDGTRLSIL.

The chain uses TRBV7-2 and TRBJ1-2; TRBD1 aligns across 7 bases. V was pared by 1 base and J by 8 bases, with 4 bases of the junction left unmatched. CDR1 is SGHTA, CDR2 FQGNSA, per germline. This CDR3 region has 13 residues. CDR3 DNA sequence: TGTGCCAGCAGCTTAGAAGGGGGCCGGGGCTACACCTTC. Protein sequence: CASSLEGGRGYTF.

This clone was found once. DNA of the CDR3: TGTGCCAGCAGCTGGGAGGGTGGTCAGCCCCAGCATTTT. It yields the protein CASSWEGGQPQHF. The V gene is TRBV7-9, the J gene TRBJ1-5, with D uncertain. V lost 4 bases, J lost 6 bases, and 10 bases lay in between. This CDR3 region has 13 residues. Per the germline V gene, CDR1 is SEHNR and CDR2 is FQNEAQ (reference sequence).

This chain joins TRBV28 and TRBJ1-2; D may be TRBD1 (5 bases). This CDR3 has 14 amino acids. Per germline, CDR1 MDHEN and CDR2 SYDVKM. V gave up 5 bases and J gave up 1 base, with 11 bases separating them. The CDR3 is CASSDQGNNYGYTF. In nucleotides, the CDR3 is TGTGCCAGCAGTGACCAGGGAAATAACTATGGCTACACCTTC.

The chain couples TRBV28 to TRBJ2-7; TRBD2 agrees at 7 bases. CDR1 MDHEN and CDR2 SYDVKM come from the germline V gene. This CDR3 spans 14 amino acids. V lost 2 bases to trimming and J lost 7 bases; unmatched junction nucleotides: 8. CDR3 amino acids: CASSLAGEVGEQYF. The CDR3 DNA reads as TGTGCCAGCAGTTTAGCGGGAGAGGTGGGGGAGCAGTACTTC.

The V and J genes are TRBV6-2 or TRBV6-3 and TRBJ2-5; 8 nucleotides match TRBD2. The CDR3 has 16 residues. J was trimmed by 4 bases and V by 6 bases; bases with no gene match: 13. CDR1 and CDR2 from the germline V gene are MNHEY and SVGEGT. CDR3: CASSSVAGPNLETQYF. The DNA for the CDR3 is TGTGCCAGCAGCTCGGTAGCGGGACCAAACTTAGAGACCCAGTACTTC.

The rearrangement links TRBV5-5 to TRBJ2-5, with D tentatively TRBD1 (5 bases). V was trimmed by 1 base and J by 1 base, leaving 11 bases between them. This CDR3 has 15 residues. CDR1 is SGHKS, CDR2 YYEKEE, per germline (reference sequence). The CDR3 reads CASSLWSGAQETQYF. CDR3 DNA sequence: TGTGCCAGCAGCTTGTGGTCTGGGGCCCAAGAGACCCAGTACTTC. The full variable domain, rest sourced from reference TRBV5-5 and TRBJ2-5, is DAGVTQSPTHLIKTRGQQVTLRCSPISGHKSVSWYQQVLGQGPQFIFQYYEKEERGRGNFPDRFSARQFPNYSSELNVNALLLGDSALYLCASSLWSGAQETQYFGPGTRLLVL.

V gene TRBV7-5 combines with J gene TRBJ2-1; TRBD1 reflects the table's D call only, with no check against the DNA. TRBV7-5 has pseudogene status. CDR3 length: 15 residues. The CDR3 region has the DNA TGTGCCAGAAGTCCGGGACACACCTCCTACAATGAGCAGTTCTTC. Its protein product is CARSPGHTSYNEQFF.

V gene TRBV13 combines with J gene TRBJ2-2; no firm D call. Germline CDR1 is PRHDT and CDR2 is FYEKMQ (reference sequence). The V end lost 0 bases, the J end lost 8 bases, and 10 bases lay between the germline ends. The CDR3 sequence is 14 residues long. The CDR3 here is CASSLGPGEGELFF. DNA for the CDR3: TGTGCCAGCAGCTTAGGCCCGGGTGAGGGGGAGCTGTTTTTT. Full variable domain (remainder filled in from reference TRBV13 and TRBJ2-2): AAGVIQSPRHLIKEKRETATLKCYPIPRHDTVYWYQQGPGQDPQFLISFYEKMQSDKGSIPDRFSAQQFSDYHSELNMSSLELGDSALYFCASSLGPGEGELFFGEGSRLTVL.

The V and J genes are TRBV19 and TRBJ1-5; the match to TRBD1 covers 7 bases. J was trimmed by 0 bases and V by 3 bases; bases with no gene match: 5. The length of the CDR3 is 16 residues. Per germline, CDR1 LNHDA and CDR2 SQIVND (reference sequence). The CDR3 here is CASSMGTVYSNQPQHF. Written as DNA, the CDR3 is TGTGCCAGTAGTATGGGGACAGTTTATAGCAATCAGCCCCAGCATTTT.

The chain joins TRBV2 to TRBJ2-7, with a possible D match to TRBD2 (6 bases). V lost 7 bases to trimming and J lost 2 bases, with 15 bases between them. Germline assignment: CDR1 SNHLY and CDR2 FYNNEI. The CDR3 is 14 amino acids. The CDR3 is CASKDYQSTYEQYF. The DNA of the CDR3 is TGTGCCAGCAAGGACTACCAATCCACCTACGAGCAGTACTTC.

V and J are TRBV5-1 and TRBJ2-1, with a tentative D call TRBD2 (5 bases). Trimming stripped 0 bases from V and 10 bases from J, with 17 bases between. This CDR3 contains 15 residues. Germline lookup yields CDR1 SGHRS and CDR2 YFSETQ. The CDR3 region is CASSLEAGVLREQFF. The CDR3 DNA is TGCGCCAGCAGCTTGGAGGCCGGGGTCTTGCGAGAGCAGTTCTTC.

This chain uses TRBV11-2 with TRBJ1-1; 8 bases fit TRBD1. Trimming took 1 base from V and 2 from J; bases not matched to a gene: 6. This CDR3 is 16 amino acids long. Germline loops: CDR1 SGHAT, CDR2 FQNNGV. CDR3 sequence reads: CASSLVADRANTEAFF. The CDR3, as DNA: TGTGCCAGCAGCTTAGTCGCGGACAGGGCTAACACTGAAGCTTTCTTT. The variable domain in full, completed from reference TRBV11-2 and TRBJ1-1, reads EAGVAQSPRYKIIEKRQSVAFWCNPISGHATLYWYQQILGQGPKLLIQFQNNGVVDDSQLPKDRFSAERLKGVDSTLKIQPAKLEDSAVYLCASSLVADRANTEAFFGQGTRLTVV.

The chain employs TRBV7-8 and TRBJ1-3; 7 positions match TRBD1. V was clipped by 4 bases and J by 4 bases; unmatched bases: 10. Germline lookup yields CDR1 SGHVS and CDR2 FQNEAQ. The CDR3 is 16 amino acids. The CDR3: CASSSQVAGGGNTIYF. The CDR3 DNA reads TGTGCCAGCAGCTCCCAAGTCGCAGGGGGAGGAAACACCATATATTTT. Filled out from reference TRBV7-8 and TRBJ1-3, the complete variable domain reads GAGVSQSPRYKVAKRGQDVALRCDPISGHVSLFWYQQALGQGPEFLTYFQNEAQLDKSGLPSDRFFAERPEGSVSTLKIQRTQQEDSAVYLCASSSQVAGGGNTIYFGEGSWLTVV.

This clone was counted between two and nine times. V and J are TRBV27 and TRBJ1-1; D is perhaps TRBD1 (5 bases). This CDR3 contains 15 residues. Germline values: CDR1 MNHEY, CDR2 SMNVEV (reference sequence). V shed 1 base and J shed 0 bases, with 9 bases lying between them. CDR3 sequence reads: CASSLWGGLNTEAFF. CDR3 nucleotide sequence: TGTGCCAGCAGTTTATGGGGGGGACTGAACACTGAAGCTTTCTTT.

This rearrangement joins TRBV11-3 to TRBJ2-7, with D tentatively TRBD1 (6 bases). The CDR3 consists of 14 residues. With 1 base removed from V and 2 bases from J, the gap between germline ends came to 9 bases. Germline V lookup: CDR1 SGHNT, CDR2 YENEEA. CDR3 protein: CASSLAGTTYEQYF. The CDR3 nucleotides read TGTGCCAGCAGCTTAGCCGGGACAACCTACGAGCAGTACTTC.

The chain links TRBV2 to TRBJ2-1, with a possible D match to TRBD2 (6 bases). The V end lost 5 bases, the J end lost 1 base, and 18 bases lay between the germline ends. The CDR3 length is 17 residues. The V gene's germline CDR1 is SNHLY and CDR2 FYNNEI. The CDR3 loop is CASSTTPFGGSYNEQFF. The CDR3 DNA reads as TGTGCCAGCAGTACTACCCCTTTTGGGGGGTCCTACAATGAGCAGTTCTTC.

In its sample, this clone was seen a few times. CDR3 residues: CASSYSAGGNEQFF. In DNA form, the CDR3 reads TGTGCCAGCAGTTACTCGGCGGGAGGCAATGAGCAGTTCTTC. The chain combines TRBV6-2 or TRBV6-3 with TRBJ2-1, with 8 positions matching TRBD2. The CDR3 loop spans 14 amino acids. From germline, CDR1 is MNHEY and CDR2 SVGEGT. V lost 0 bases to trimming and J lost 6 bases; unmatched junction nucleotides: 1.

The chain carries TRBV5-1 and TRBJ2-3; 10 nucleotides match TRBD2. CDR3 length equals 15 residues. Per germline, CDR1 SGHRS and CDR2 YFSETQ. Unmatched junction bases numbered 8, after V lost 4 bases and J lost 6 bases. CDR3 region: CASSQASGRLDTQYF. DNA for the CDR3: TGCGCCAGCAGCCAAGCTAGCGGGAGATTGGATACGCAGTATTTT. Full variable domain (missing parts from reference TRBV5-1 and TRBJ2-3): KAGVTQTPRYLIKTRGQQVTLSCSPISGHRSVSWYQQTPGQGLQFLFEYFSETQRNKGNFPGRFSGRQFSNSRSEMNVSTLELGDSALYLCASSQASGRLDTQYFGPGTRLTVL.

The CDR3 nucleotides are TGTGCCAGCAGTTCCCTAACTAATCCTCCGAACACTGAAGCTTTCTTT. It encodes CASSSLTNPPNTEAFF. V usage is TRBV27 and J usage is TRBJ1-1, with D unclear. The germline V gene encodes CDR1 MNHEY and CDR2 SMNVEV (reference sequence). This CDR3 comprises 16 residues. V shed 4 bases and J shed 1 base, with 16 bases lying between them.

The chain couples TRBV7-6 to TRBJ2-7; 10 bases map to TRBD2. Germline CDR1 and CDR2: SGHVS and FNYEAQ. V lost 4 bases and J lost 7; bases outside the gene matches: 4. This CDR3 has 13 residues. As DNA, the CDR3 is TGTGCCAGCAGCTCTAGCGGGAGTAAAGAGCAGTACTTC. As protein: CASSSSGSKEQYF. Full variable domain (missing parts from reference TRBV7-6 and TRBJ2-7): GAGVSQSPRYKVTKRGQDVALRCDPISGHVSLYWYRQALGQGPEFLTYFNYEAQQDKSGLPNDRFSAERPEGSISTLTIQRTEQRDSAMYRCASSSSGSKEQYFGPGTRLTVT.